This TCR beta chain appears in the sequencing data of a study of blood T cell repertoires in COVID-19. Study-level background: Samples came from the United States, Italy and Spain, spanning acute and convalescent COVID-19. Sources were T cells, B-cell-depleted T cells, or PBMCs; the material itself was cDNA or gDNA.

The V segment lost 3 bases and the J segment 6 bases; nucleotides outside the gene matches: 5. This CDR3 region has 15 residues. Germline V gene lookup returns CDR1 KGHSH and CDR2 LQKENI. Authors' methods: Cell counts per sample came from amplifying reference gene primers. The data were produced by immunoSEQ multiplex PCR, yet TCRdb's version contains in-frame clones alone and is incomplete. The DNA gave D and trimming, while V, J and clone size come from that table. The table records 170,000 or so clones, 86% of them present only once. The chain couples TRBV18 to TRBJ1-6; 7 bases map to TRBD1. Sequencing input: peripheral blood. The clonotype comes from a man aged 50-59 years with active or convalescent COVID-19. CDR3 coding DNA: TGTGCCAGCTCACCGGGACAGAATCCTAATTCACCCCTCCACTTT. Translating it yields CASSPGQNPNSPLHF.